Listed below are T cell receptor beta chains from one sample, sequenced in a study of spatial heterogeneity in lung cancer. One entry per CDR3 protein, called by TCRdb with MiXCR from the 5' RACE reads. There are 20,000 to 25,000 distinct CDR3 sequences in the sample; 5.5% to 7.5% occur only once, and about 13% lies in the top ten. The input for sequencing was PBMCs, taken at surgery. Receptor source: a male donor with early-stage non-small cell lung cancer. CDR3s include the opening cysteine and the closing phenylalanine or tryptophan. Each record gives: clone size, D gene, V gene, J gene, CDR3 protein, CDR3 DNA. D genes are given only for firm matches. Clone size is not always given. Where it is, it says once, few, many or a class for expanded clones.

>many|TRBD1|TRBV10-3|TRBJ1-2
CAISEFGQGGFGYTF
TGTGCCATCAGTGAGTTCGGACAGGGCGGTTTTGGCTACACCTTC
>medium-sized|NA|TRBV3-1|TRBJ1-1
CASSHLGGLNTEAFF
TGTGCCAGCAGCCATTTAGGAGGGTTGAACACTGAAGCTTTCTTT
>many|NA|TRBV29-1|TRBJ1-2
CSVGFNYGYTF
TGCAGCGTTGGTTTTAACTATGGCTACACCTTC
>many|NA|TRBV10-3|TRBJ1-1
CAISARGGLTNTEAFF
TGTGCCATCAGCGCCCGGGGAGGTCTTACGAACACTGAAGCTTTCTTT
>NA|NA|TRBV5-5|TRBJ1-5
CASSLLTGNQPQHF
TGTGCCAGCAGCCTCTTGACAGGTAATCAGCCCCAGCATTTT
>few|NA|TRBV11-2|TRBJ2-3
CASSSRSDTQYF
TGTGCCAGCAGCTCACGTTCAGATACGCAGTATTTT
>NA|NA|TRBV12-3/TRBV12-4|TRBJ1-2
CASRQEAYGYTF
TGTGCCAGCAGACAGGAGGCCTATGGCTACACCTTC
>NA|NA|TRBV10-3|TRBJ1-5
CAISETGYEPQHF
TGTGCCATCAGTGAGACAGGGTACGAGCCCCAGCATTTT
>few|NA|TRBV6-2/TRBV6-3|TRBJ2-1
CASWKGFAGNEQFF
TGTGCCAGCTGGAAGGGGTTTGCAGGCAATGAGCAGTTCTTC
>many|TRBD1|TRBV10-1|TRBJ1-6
CASSEDRGYSPLHF
TGCGCCAGCAGCGAGGACAGGGGTTATTCACCCCTCCACTTT
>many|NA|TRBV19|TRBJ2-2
CASSPLLVGTGELFF
TGTGCCAGTAGTCCTCTCTTGGTTGGCACCGGGGAGCTGTTTTTT
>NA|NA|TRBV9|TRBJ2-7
CASSVAMGDYEQYF
TGTGCCAGCAGCGTAGCTATGGGGGACTACGAGCAGTACTTC
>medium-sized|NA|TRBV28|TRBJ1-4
CASSSGVFPTQLFF
TGTGCCAGCAGTTCAGGGGTCTTCCCCACACAACTGTTTTTT
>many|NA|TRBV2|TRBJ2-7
CASSDSYYEQYF
TGTGCCAGCAGTGACAGCTACTACGAGCAGTACTTC
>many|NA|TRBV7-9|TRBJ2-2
CASSLRSPITGELFF
TGTGCCAGCAGCTTAAGGAGTCCGATCACCGGGGAGCTGTTTTTT
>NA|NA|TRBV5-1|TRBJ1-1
CASSRAEGTEAFF
TGCGCCAGCAGCCGTGCTGAAGGGACTGAAGCTTTCTTT
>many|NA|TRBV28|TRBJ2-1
CASHGLLGNEQFF
TGTGCCAGCCATGGGCTTCTCGGGAATGAGCAGTTCTTC
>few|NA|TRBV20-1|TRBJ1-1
CSARPLGAENRNTEAFF
TGCAGTGCTAGACCCCTGGGGGCAGAAAATAGGAACACTGAAGCTTTCTTT
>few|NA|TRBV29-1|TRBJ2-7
CSVLVSIGYEQYF
TGCAGCGTCCTCGTCAGCATCGGCTACGAGCAGTACTTC
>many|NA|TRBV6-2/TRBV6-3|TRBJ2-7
CASSYSTRGYEQYF
TGTGCCAGCAGTTACTCGACACGGGGCTACGAGCAGTACTTC
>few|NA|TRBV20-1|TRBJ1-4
CSAREARALPTNEKLFF
TGCAGTGCTAGAGAGGCCAGGGCGCTCCCAACTAATGAAAAACTGTTTTTT
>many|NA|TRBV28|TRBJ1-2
CASIRSGDYGYTF
TGTGCCAGTATTAGGAGTGGCGACTATGGCTACACCTTC
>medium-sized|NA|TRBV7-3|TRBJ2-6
CASSYSGANVLTF
TGTGCCAGCAGCTACTCTGGGGCCAACGTCCTGACTTTC
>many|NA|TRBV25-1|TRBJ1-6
CASSKTAYNSPLHF
TGTGCCAGCAGTAAAACAGCGTATAATTCACCCCTCCACTTT
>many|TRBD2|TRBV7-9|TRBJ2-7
CASSPRAGGDEQYF
TGTGCCAGCAGCCCGCGAGCGGGAGGGGACGAGCAGTACTTC
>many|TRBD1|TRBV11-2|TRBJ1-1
CASSSQYRGLTEAFF
TGTGCCAGCAGTTCCCAGTACAGGGGGCTCACTGAAGCTTTCTTT
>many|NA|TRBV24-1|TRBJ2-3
CATNLGPGTDTQYF
TGTGCCACCAACCTAGGACCGGGGACAGATACGCAGTATTTT
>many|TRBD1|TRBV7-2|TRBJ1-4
CASSLSPDRVVEKLFF
TGTGCCAGCAGCTTATCGCCCGACAGGGTGGTCGAAAAACTGTTTTTT
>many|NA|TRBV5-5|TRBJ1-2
CASSSGFWEAVGYTF
TGTGCCAGCAGCTCCGGCTTCTGGGAGGCGGTTGGCTACACCTTC
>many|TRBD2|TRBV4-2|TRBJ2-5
CASSLLAGVEETQYF
TGTGCCAGCAGCCTACTAGCGGGAGTTGAAGAGACCCAGTACTTC
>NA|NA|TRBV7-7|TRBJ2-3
CASSPAIRYSADTQYF
TGTGCCAGCAGCCCGGCGATTCGTTATTCGGCAGATACGCAGTATTTT
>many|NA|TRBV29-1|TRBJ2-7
CSAGPFQGSSYEQYF
TGCAGCGCTGGGCCTTTCCAGGGGAGCTCCTACGAGCAGTACTTC
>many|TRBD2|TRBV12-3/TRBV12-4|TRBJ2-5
CASSLTSGSETQYF
TGTGCCAGCAGCCTGACTAGCGGGAGTGAGACCCAGTACTTC